The rows below give T cell receptor beta chains drawn from one sample of a study of CD8 T cells in ankylosing spondylitis. TCRdb reprocessed the 5' RACE reads with MiXCR, giving one entry per CDR3 protein. The sample lists under 250,000 distinct CDR3 sequences, around 32% occurring once. Sequencing used blood, either unsorted or a sorted T cell fraction (not recorded which). These receptors were collected from a male donor with ankylosing spondylitis or in good health (not recorded which). CDR3s include the opening cysteine and the closing phenylalanine or tryptophan. The order of the fields is V gene, clone size, J gene, D gene, CDR3 length, CDR3 protein, CDR3 DNA. A D gene is named only where the DNA matches it firmly. Clone sizes are given selectively: once, few, many, or a class where the clone is expanded.

>TRBV7-2|NA|TRBJ2-3|NA|13
CASSLEAIHRQYF
TGTGCCAGCAGCTTAGAGGCGATTCACCGGCAGTATTTT
>TRBV12-3/TRBV12-4|few|TRBJ2-5|TRBD2|15
CASSLLAGYGETQYF
TGTGCCAGCAGTTTACTAGCGGGGTATGGAGAGACCCAGTACTTC
>TRBV28|NA|TRBJ2-5|NA|14
CATTSPLDKETQYF
TGTGCCACCACGTCCCCACTAGATAAGGAGACCCAGTACTTC
>TRBV20-1|few|TRBJ2-7|NA|10
CSARVTEQYF
TGCAGTGCTAGAGTTACGGAGCAGTACTTC
>TRBV20-1|NA|TRBJ2-1|TRBD2|13
CSARDGTSNEQFF
TGCAGTGCTAGAGATGGGACTAGCAATGAGCAGTTCTTC
>TRBV20-1|few|TRBJ1-1|NA|12
CSASVQGAEAFF
TGCAGTGCTAGCGTCCAGGGCGCTGAAGCTTTCTTT
>TRBV29-1|few|TRBJ2-1|TRBD2|14
CSGWTSGGGNEQFF
TGCAGCGGCTGGACTAGCGGGGGGGGGAATGAGCAGTTCTTC
>TRBV12-3/TRBV12-4|few|TRBJ1-5|NA|15
CASSGGLAGNQPQHF
TGTGCCAGCAGTGGGGGCCTGGCGGGAAATCAGCCCCAGCATTTT
>TRBV20-1|NA|TRBJ2-1|TRBD2|16
CSASTSGVSSYNEQFF
TGCAGTGCTAGCACTAGCGGGGTTAGCTCCTACAATGAGCAGTTCTTC
>TRBV20-1|many|TRBJ2-1|NA|15
CSARFWESGTNEQFF
TGCAGTGCTAGATTCTGGGAGTCCGGGACCAATGAGCAGTTCTTC
>TRBV6-5|NA|TRBJ2-2|TRBD2|16
CASSYSSGGNTGELFF
TGTGCCAGCAGTTACTCTAGCGGGGGAAACACCGGGGAGCTGTTTTTT
>TRBV20-1|many|TRBJ2-7|NA|14
CSARFGSGSYEQYF
TGCAGTGCTAGATTCGGGTCAGGCTCCTACGAGCAGTACTTC
>TRBV20-1|NA|TRBJ1-6|NA|15
CSHSLASSYNSPLHF
TGCAGTCACAGTTTAGCTAGCTCCTATAATTCACCCCTCCACTTT
>TRBV20-1|few|TRBJ1-5|TRBD1|13
CSVKDRESQPQHF
TGCAGTGTTAAAGACAGGGAGTCTCAGCCCCAGCATTTT
>TRBV6-1|few|TRBJ2-2|TRBD1|15
CASTKQGADTGELFF
TGTGCCAGCACTAAACAGGGGGCGGACACCGGGGAGCTGTTTTTT
>TRBV20-1|many|TRBJ2-7|NA|13
CSAREGASYEQYF
TGCAGTGCTAGGGAAGGGGCCTCCTACGAGCAGTACTTC
>TRBV5-5|NA|TRBJ2-5|NA|15
CASSFPRQTEETQYF
TGTGCCAGCAGCTTTCCCCGCCAGACAGAAGAGACCCAGTACTTC
>TRBV20-1|many|TRBJ1-1|NA|11
CSVKGNTEAFF
TGCAGTGTCAAGGGAAACACTGAAGCTTTCTTT
>TRBV4-2|NA|TRBJ1-2|TRBD1|15
CASSARQGSNYGYTF
TGTGCCAGCAGCGCCCGACAGGGGTCTAACTATGGCTACACCTTC
>TRBV27|few|TRBJ2-5|NA|14
CASSLRTEKETQYF
TGTGCCAGCAGTTTAAGGACAGAGAAAGAGACCCAGTACTTC
>TRBV9|NA|TRBJ2-1|NA|13
CASSGDLPSEQFF
TGTGCCAGCAGCGGGGACCTCCCCAGTGAGCAGTTCTTC
>TRBV7-8|NA|TRBJ2-3|TRBD1|15
CASSTRQGFTDTQYF
TGTGCCAGCAGCACCCGACAGGGGTTCACAGATACGCAGTATTTT